Presented here are 27 T cell receptor beta chains from one specimen sequenced in a study of T cells after yellow fever vaccination. TCRdb re-called the 5' RACE reads through MiXCR, storing one row per CDR3 protein. The profile covers around 320,000 distinct CDR3 sequences, with around 11% appearing a single time and 3.3% taken by the ten largest. Sequences were derived from CD4+ T cells sorted from PBMCs, sampled 45 days after the yellow fever booster vaccination. These TCRs come from a man aged 18 to 35 who received the YFV17D yellow fever vaccine.

This clonotype turned up a few times. The chain links TRBV12-3 or TRBV12-4 to TRBJ1-5, with a possible D match to TRBD1 (5 bases). The CDR3 totals 15 residues. Trimming cost V 5 bases and J 4 bases, with 15 bases left between them. The CDR3 reads CASSPQGLLNQPQHF. In DNA, the CDR3 is TGTGCCAGCAGTCCGCAGGGTCTTCTTAATCAGCCCCAGCATTTT.

The V gene is TRBV4-3, the J gene TRBJ2-7; 8 bases align to TRBD2. V lost 0 bases, J lost 0 bases, and 10 bases stayed unmatched. This CDR3 is built from 18 residues. Germline V CDR1 and CDR2: LGHNA, YSLEER. The CDR3 sequence is CASSQDLLSGAISYEQYF. The DNA for the CDR3 is TGCGCCAGCAGCCAAGATCTCCTTAGCGGGGCCATCTCCTACGAGCAGTACTTC.

In this sample, this clonotype turned up many times. The chain uses TRBV5-1 and TRBJ2-1; unclear D gene. The CDR3 contains 12 residues. Trimming shortened V by 0 bases and J by 7 bases, and 5 bases separated the two germline ends. Germline V gene data show CDR1 as SGHRS and CDR2 as YFSETQ. DNA for the CDR3: TGCGCCAGCAGCTTGGCTCGTAATGAGCAGTTCTTC. Translation gives CASSLARNEQFF.

This clonotype has ten or more counts. This rearrangement joins TRBV5-1 to TRBJ2-5; D unresolved. V was pared by 5 bases and J by 1 base, with 6 bases between. Germline V lookup: CDR1 SGHRS, CDR2 YFSETQ. The CDR3 is 12 residues long. CDR3 in amino acids: CASRDSQETQYF. The CDR3 DNA follows: TGCGCCAGCAGAGACTCCCAAGAGACCCAGTACTTC.

This clonotype was seen a few times. The rearrangement links TRBV5-1 to TRBJ2-3; unclear D gene. Per germline, CDR1 SGHRS and CDR2 YFSETQ. CDR3 length: 14 amino acids. Trimming shortened V by 7 bases and J by 5 bases, and 17 bases separated the two germline ends. The CDR3 loop is CASQSGNSLDTQYF. CDR3 coding DNA: TGCGCCAGCCAGTCCGGAAACTCCTTAGATACGCAGTATTTT.

This clonotype was recorded many times. The chain combines TRBV10-3 with TRBJ2-2; D is uncertain. Trimming took off 1 base at V and 0 bases at J, with 6 bases between the two ends. The CDR3 consists of 15 residues. Germline CDR1 is ENHRY and CDR2 is SYGVKD. CDR3 residues: CAISEYPPNTGELFF. In DNA, the CDR3 is TGTGCCATCAGTGAGTACCCGCCGAACACCGGGGAGCTGTTTTTT.

This clonotype came up a few times. The CDR3 reads CASSLAGQGTGELFF. CDR3 in DNA: TGTGCCAGCAGCTTAGCAGGGCAAGGCACCGGGGAGCTGTTTTTT. The V call is TRBV7-2, the J call TRBJ2-2; D not certain. The CDR3 totals 15 residues. Germline lookup yields CDR1 SGHTA and CDR2 FQGNSA. V dropped 0 bases and J dropped 4 bases, with 9 bases sitting between them.

This clonotype was recorded a few times. The chain uses TRBV10-3 and TRBJ2-1; D is possibly TRBD1 or TRBD2 (5 bases each). The CDR3 is 12 residues long. Trimming took off 4 bases at V and 11 bases at J, with 12 bases between the two ends. The germline CDR1 and CDR2 sequences are ENHRY and SYGVKD. CDR3 coding DNA: TGTGCCATCAGTGGATCTAGGGACCAGCAGTTCTTC. It translates to CAISGSRDQQFF.

This clonotype was seen a few times. The chain is built from TRBV28 and TRBJ2-6; TRBD1 is a possible D gene (6 bases). V gave up 6 bases and J gave up 8 bases, with 20 bases separating them. The CDR3 sequence is 16 residues long. Per germline, CDR1 MDHEN and CDR2 SYDVKM. CDR3 nucleotides: TGTGCCAGCAGCCCCCAGAAGGGACAACAATCCAACGTCCTGACTTTC. Translation: CASSPQKGQQSNVLTF.

In this sample, this clonotype turned up a few times. This chain joins TRBV9 and TRBJ1-6; 7 bases are shared with TRBD1. This CDR3 contains 15 residues. J gave up 8 bases and V 2 bases, and 7 bases lay outside the gene matches. CDR1 and CDR2 (germline): SGDLS, YYNGEE. The CDR3: CASSVAGTADSPLHF. CDR3 DNA sequence: TGTGCCAGCAGCGTGGCCGGGACAGCAGATTCACCCCTCCACTTT.

The CDR3, as DNA: TGTGCCAGCAGCTTAACTAGCGGGATTTACGAGCAGTACGTC. It codes for CASSLTSGIYEQYV. The chain combines TRBV7-2 with TRBJ2-7; 10 bases line up with TRBD2. The CDR3 runs 14 residues. Germline V lookup: CDR1 SGHTA, CDR2 FQGNSA. Losses at the gene ends were 2 bases for V and 4 bases for J; bases not matched to a gene: 2.

This chain uses TRBV6-5 with TRBJ2-7; perhaps TRBD2 as D (5 bases). V lost 6 bases to trimming and J lost 9 bases, with 24 bases between them. CDR3 length: 15 residues. CDR1 is MNHEY, CDR2 SVGAGI, per germline. The CDR3 reads CASSFRPGKGVVQYF. The CDR3 DNA reads TGTGCCAGCAGCTTCCGTCCGGGGAAGGGTGTGGTGCAGTACTTC.

V usage is TRBV14 and J usage is TRBJ1-1; D gene unclear. The germline V and J ends were trimmed by 0 bases and 1 base, with 6 bases remaining between them. Germline CDR1 and CDR2: SGHDN and FVKESK. This CDR3 region has 14 residues. The CDR3 loop reads CASSQDWRNTEAFF. The DNA for the CDR3 is TGTGCCAGCAGCCAAGACTGGCGGAACACTGAAGCTTTCTTT. Full variable domain (remainder filled in from reference TRBV14 and TRBJ1-1): EAGVTQFPSHSVIEKGQTVTLRCDPISGHDNLYWYRRVMGKEIKFLLHFVKESKQDESGMPNNRFLAERTGGTYSTLKVQPAELEDSGVYFCASSQDWRNTEAFFGQGTRLTVV.

This clonotype turned up a few times. V usage is TRBV20-1 and J usage is TRBJ1-2; maybe TRBD1 (6 bases). The CDR3 spans 16 residues. V lost 2 bases to trimming and J lost 3 bases, with 19 bases between them. Germline assignment: CDR1 DFQATT and CDR2 SNEGSKA (reference sequence). The CDR3 spells CSARIWTDQKDYGYTF. In DNA, the CDR3 is TGCAGTGCTAGAATTTGGACAGATCAAAAGGACTATGGCTACACCTTC.

This clonotype was observed many times. This rearrangement joins TRBV7-8 to TRBJ2-1; D not certain. Trimming left V 0 bases short and J 12 bases short, with 9 bases between. Germline CDR1 and CDR2: SGHVS and FQNEAQ. The CDR3 runs to 12 residues. CDR3 loop: CASSLAGERQFF. The CDR3 DNA follows: TGTGCCAGCAGCTTAGCAGGTGAGCGGCAGTTCTTC.

In this sample, this clonotype turned up a few times. The rearrangement joins TRBV28 to TRBJ1-4; D not certain. Per the germline V gene, CDR1 is MDHEN and CDR2 is SYDVKM. The germline V and J ends were trimmed by 7 bases and 8 bases, with 17 bases remaining between them. CDR3 length: 14 residues. CDR3 residues: CASTSRGVGEKLFF. The CDR3, as DNA: TGTGCCAGCACCTCCCGCGGGGTGGGGGAAAAACTGTTTTTT.

This clonotype was counted many times. V is TRBV4-3 and J is TRBJ2-6, with a possible D match to TRBD1 (6 bases). The CDR3 runs 21 residues. Germline V gene data show CDR1 as LGHNA and CDR2 as YSLEER. V lost 0 bases, J lost 0 bases, and 21 bases lay in between. This CDR3 reads CASSQEYSGDPYSSGANVLTF. CDR3 in DNA: TGCGCCAGCAGCCAAGAATACTCAGGGGACCCGTACTCCTCTGGGGCCAACGTCCTGACTTTC.

The chain couples TRBV5-5 to TRBJ2-7, with D uncertain. Germline CDR1 reads SGHKS; CDR2 reads YYEKEE (reference sequence). CDR3 size: 14 residues. V was shortened by 2 bases and J by 3 bases, with 12 bases between the two germline ends. This chain's CDR3 is CASSFISGSYEQYV. The CDR3 bases are TGTGCCAGCAGCTTCATCTCGGGCAGCTACGAGCAGTACGTC.

This sequence joins TRBV4-3 and TRBJ2-7; D not certain. The V gene's germline CDR1 is LGHNA and CDR2 YSLEER. V was cut by 0 bases and J by 6 bases, with 9 bases left in between. The CDR3 contains 13 residues. CDR3 region: CASSQDYTREQYF. The CDR3 DNA follows: TGCGCCAGCAGCCAAGATTACACGCGCGAGCAGTACTTC.

This sequence joins TRBV4-2 and TRBJ1-2, with TRBD1 matching 7 bases. Looked up from germline, CDR1 is LGHNA and CDR2 is YNFKEQ. The CDR3 is made up of 12 amino acids. Unmatched junction bases numbered 4, after V lost 7 bases and J lost 5 bases. CDR3 sequence (DNA): TGTGCCAGCACTGACAGGGATTATGGCTACACCTTC. As protein: CASTDRDYGYTF.

The sample holds a few counts of this clonotype. The rearrangement links TRBV24-1 to TRBJ2-1, with 10 nucleotides matching TRBD1. The CDR3 is made up of 17 amino acids. CDR1 and CDR2 from the germline V gene are KGHDR and SFDVKD. V trimming: 5 bases; J trimming: 8 bases; junction bases outside the gene matches: 14. CDR3 residues: CATSAKPGTGVLDEQFF. Written as DNA, the CDR3 is TGTGCCACCAGTGCCAAACCCGGGACAGGGGTTTTGGATGAGCAGTTCTTC.

The table lists this clonotype with a few counts. The chain has TRBV12-2 and TRBJ2-1. TRBV12-2 is a recognized pseudogene. This CDR3 spans 13 amino acids. DNA for the CDR3: TGTGCAAGTCGCCCAAGACTCGACAATGAGCAGTTCTTC. Translating gives CASRPRLDNEQFF.

This clonotype turned up a few times. This chain joins TRBV7-9 and TRBJ1-6, with D perhaps matching TRBD1 (6 bases). The CDR3 totals 17 residues. Germline lookup yields CDR1 SEHNR and CDR2 FQNEAQ (reference sequence). V was shortened by 5 bases and J by 9 bases, with 23 bases between the two germline ends. The CDR3 DNA follows: TGTGCCAGCAGCGACGCCAGGGGAGGGCTGATCAGTTCACCCCTCCACTTT. Amino acids: CASSDARGGLISSPLHF.

This clonotype was detected only a few times. The chain recombines TRBV27 with TRBJ2-1, with D tentatively TRBD1 or TRBD2 (7 bases each). Germline V CDR1 and CDR2: MNHEY, SMNVEV (reference sequence). Trimming removed 6 bases from V and 0 bases from J, with 18 bases in between. CDR3 length: 17 amino acids. The CDR3 nucleotides are TGTGCCAGCAGGAGAGGGGGCGGGGGCAGCTCCTACAATGAGCAGTTCTTC. This gives the protein CASRRGGGGSSYNEQFF.

This clonotype has a count of ten or more. The chain carries TRBV5-1 and TRBJ2-5; 11 bases line up with TRBD2. The CDR3 length is 15 residues. V lost 5 bases, J lost 5 bases, and 8 bases stayed unmatched. Germline V gives CDR1 SGHRS, CDR2 YFSETQ. CDR3 in DNA: TGCGCCAGCAGAAGGATAGCGGGGGGGATCGAGACCCAGTACTTC. Translating it yields CASRRIAGGIETQYF.

This clonotype showed up just a few times. The V call is TRBV11-3, the J call TRBJ2-2; D call uncertain. The CDR3 is 16 residues long. With 5 bases removed from V and 0 bases from J, the gap between germline ends came to 13 bases. The germline CDR1 and CDR2 sequences are SGHNT and YENEEA. Here the CDR3 DNA reads TGTGCCAGCAGCCCCGTCCCGACATCGAACACCGGGGAGCTGTTTTTT. Residues: CASSPVPTSNTGELFF.

This clonotype was seen a few times. The chain links TRBV7-2 to TRBJ1-2; D might be TRBD1 (5 bases). Trimming stripped 3 bases from V and 4 bases from J, with 15 bases between. The CDR3 runs to 15 residues. CDR1 is SGHTA and CDR2 is FQGNSA in the germline V gene. The CDR3 here is CASSLGDSEVYGYTF. DNA for the CDR3: TGTGCCAGCAGCTTGGGGGACTCGGAGGTCTATGGCTACACCTTC.